Below are 4 T cell receptor beta chains sequenced from a single sample in a study of vaccination and CD4 T cells after COVID-19. The Oncomine TCR Beta short-read assay was applied to DNA of cultured CD4+ T cells. TCRdb re-called the PCR reads with MiXCR, one entry per CDR3 protein. Among approximately 12,000 distinct CDR3 sequences listed, roughly 30% were seen once. Documented treatment: approximately nine-day PBMC culture with coronavirus spike peptide pools or control peptides (ViraFEST assay). Their antigens remain unidentified. The sample was CD4+ T cells from blood, cultured in vitro, taken after SARS-CoV-2 vaccination. These receptors were collected from a human donor who had recovered from COVID-19.

The chain links TRBV6-4 to TRBJ2-1; TRBD1 aligns across 9 bases. J lost 8 bases, V lost 6 bases, and 8 bases had no gene match. The CDR3 has 14 residues. Germline V CDR1 and CDR2: MRHNA, SNTAGT. The CDR3, as DNA: TGTGCCAGCAGAGAGGGGACAGGGAGGGATGAGCAGTTCTTC. It specifies CASREGTGRDEQFF.

This clonotype was seen more than once but under ten times. V and J are TRBV20-1 and TRBJ2-1; 10 bases match TRBD2. The CDR3 is made up of 16 amino acids. Germline loops: CDR1 DFQATT, CDR2 SNEGSKA (reference sequence). The junction had 17 bases not matched to a gene; V was cut back by 5 bases and J by 10 bases. Here the CDR3 DNA reads TGCAGTGCTCCCCCCCGACGGCTAGCGGGAGATGGGGAGCAGTTCTTC. Its protein is CSAPPRRLAGDGEQFF.

This clonotype was observed a handful of times. J is TRBJ2-1 and V is TRBV4-2; no reliable D call. Trimming stripped 4 bases from V and 2 bases from J, with 12 bases between. Germline V gives CDR1 LGHNA, CDR2 YNFKEQ. The CDR3 totals 15 residues. CDR3 sequence: CASSPVDSPYNEQFF. The CDR3 nucleotides read TGTGCCAGCAGCCCCGTGGATAGCCCCTACAATGAGCAGTTCTTC.

The chain joins TRBV6-1 to TRBJ1-2, with D possibly matching TRBD1 (5 bases). The CDR3 sequence is 13 residues long. V lost 6 bases and J lost 2, with 10 bases in between. Germline values: CDR1 MNHNS, CDR2 SASEGT. The CDR3 loop reads CASSRGANYGYTF. In nucleotides, the CDR3 is TGTGCCAGCAGCCGAGGGGCGAACTATGGCTACACCTTC.